This is a list of T cell receptor beta chains from one sample in a study of cytomegalovirus exposure and HLA in healthy donors. Here immunoSEQ multiplex PCR was the method, and the copy in TCRdb shows in-frame clones only, minus some. The sample lists about 65,000 clones, 55% to 65% occurring once. Sequences were obtained from PBMCs. Receptor source: a man under 40 in good health and CMV-seronegative. The CDR3 runs from the conserved cysteine through the conserved F or W. A D gene is named only where the DNA matches it firmly. Where a row states a size, it is once, few, many or the class of an expanded clone; other rows omit it.

TRBD2	TRBV6-5	TRBJ2-7	NA	CASSGGWGGSYEQYF	TGTGCCAGCAGTGGGGGGTGGGGGGGCTCCTACGAGCAGTACTTC
NA	TRBV9	TRBJ1-2	NA	CASSATFNYGYTF	TGTGCCAGCAGCGCAACATTTAACTATGGCTACACCTTC
NA	TRBV2	TRBJ2-1	medium-sized	CASSGGLLRDEQFF	TGTGCCAGCAGCGGGGGACTCCTCAGAGATGAGCAGTTCTTC
TRBD2	TRBV4-1	TRBJ2-7	NA	CASSQGFGTSLMRQYF	TGCGCCAGCAGCCAAGGGTTCGGGACTAGCTTAATGAGGCAGTACTTC
NA	TRBV30	TRBJ2-2	NA	CAWSLNTGELFF	TGTGCCTGGAGCCTGAACACCGGGGAGCTGTTTTTT
TRBD1	TRBV7-2	TRBJ2-7	NA	CASSFSQPGQGNEQYF	TGTGCCAGCAGCTTCTCCCAACCGGGACAGGGGAACGAGCAGTACTTC
NA	TRBV9	TRBJ1-2	NA	CASSVYESYGYTF	TGTGCCAGCAGCGTATACGAGAGCTATGGCTACACCTTC
NA	TRBV29-1	TRBJ1-2	NA	CSVEEWRELNYGYTF	TGCAGCGTTGAAGAATGGCGGGAGCTTAACTATGGCTACACCTTC
NA	TRBV19	TRBJ2-3	NA	CASSKDSSTDTQYF	TGTGCCAGTAGTAAGGACAGTAGCACAGATACGCAGTATTTT
TRBD1	TRBV30	TRBJ1-2	NA	CAWSMTGGPYGYTF	TGTGCCTGGAGTATGACAGGGGGCCCTTATGGCTACACCTTC
NA	TRBV9	TRBJ2-3	NA	CASSVALATDTQYF	TGTGCCAGCAGCGTAGCACTAGCCACAGATACGCAGTATTTT
NA	TRBV18	TRBJ1-1	NA	CASSLTGNTEAFF	TGTGCCAGCTCATTGACAGGGAACACTGAAGCTTTCTTT
NA	TRBV4-2	TRBJ2-3	NA	CASSQDLFGLGTDTQYF	TGTGCCAGCAGCCAAGATTTGTTCGGACTTGGTACAGATACGCAGTATTTT
TRBD1	TRBV7-3	TRBJ2-5	NA	CASSLGTGAETQYF	TGTGCCAGCAGCTTGGGGACAGGGGCAGAGACCCAGTACTTC
TRBD1	TRBV6-5	TRBJ2-5	NA	CASRIQGAETQYF	TGTGCCAGCAGAATACAGGGGGCAGAGACCCAGTACTTC
TRBD1	TRBV7-9	TRBJ2-3	NA	CASSLRTGDLPDTQYF	TGTGCCAGCAGCTTAAGGACAGGGGATCTTCCAGATACGCAGTATTTT
TRBD1	TRBV27	TRBJ1-1	NA	CASSSGDRPEAFF	TGTGCCAGCAGTTCAGGGGACAGGCCTGAAGCTTTCTTT
NA	TRBV2	TRBJ2-5	NA	CASVIGGSKETQYF	TGTGCCAGCGTAATCGGGGGTTCAAAAGAGACCCAGTACTTC
NA	TRBV6-1	TRBJ2-5	once	CASSEGQGFVGTQYF	TGTGCCAGCAGTGAAGGGCAGGGGTTTGTTGGGACCCAGTACTTC
TRBD2	TRBV30	TRBJ2-5	NA	CAWSRGSGGRQETQYF	TGTGCCTGGAGTAGAGGTAGCGGGGGGCGACAGGAGACCCAGTACTTC
NA	TRBV10-3	TRBJ2-3	few	CAISAGTDTQYF	TGTGCCATCAGTGCGGGGACAGATACGCAGTATTTT
NA	TRBV27	TRBJ1-6	NA	CASRWQFNSPLHF	TGTGCCAGCAGGTGGCAGTTTAATTCACCCCTCCACTTT
TRBD2	TRBV9	TRBJ2-5	NA	CASSPTAGYQETQYF	TGTGCCAGCAGCCCCACAGCGGGGTACCAAGAGACCCAGTACTTC
TRBD2	TRBV7-2	TRBJ2-1	NA	CASSLLAGGYNEQFF	TGTGCCAGCAGCCTCCTAGCGGGGGGGTACAATGAGCAGTTCTTC
TRBD2	TRBV30	TRBJ2-1	NA	CASDRGLAGEQFF	TGTGCCTCCGACAGGGGACTAGCGGGGGAGCAGTTCTTC
TRBD1	TRBV6-5	TRBJ2-7	NA	CASSAGTGRYEQYF	TGTGCCAGCAGTGCCGGGACAGGGCGGTACGAGCAGTACTTC
TRBD1	TRBV14	TRBJ1-2	NA	CASSATGTGDGYTF	TGTGCCAGCAGCGCGACCGGGACAGGGGATGGCTACACCTTC
NA	TRBV6-5	TRBJ1-6	NA	CASSSGGFNSPLHF	TGTGCCAGCAGTTCGGGAGGGTTTAATTCACCCCTCCACTTT
NA	TRBV4-1	TRBJ1-1	NA	CASSQVTENTEAFF	TGCGCCAGCAGCCAAGTGACAGAGAACACTGAAGCTTTCTTT
TRBD1	TRBV6-5	TRBJ2-7	few	CASSYDQGAYEQYF	TGTGCCAGCAGTTACGATCAGGGGGCGTACGAGCAGTACTTC
NA	TRBV9	TRBJ1-6	NA	CASSVYDNSPLHF	TGTGCCAGCAGCGTTTATGATAATTCACCCCTCCACTTT
TRBD1	TRBV5-6	TRBJ1-6	few	CASSSATGTYNSPLHF	TGTGCCAGCAGCTCCGCGACAGGGACATATAATTCACCCCTCCACTTT
NA	TRBV7-6	TRBJ1-1	NA	CASSLGEWRGGTEAFF	TGTGCCAGCAGCTTAGGAGAGTGGAGGGGCGGCACTGAAGCTTTCTTT
NA	TRBV5-1	TRBJ2-7	NA	CASSSGQGSSYEQYF	TGCGCCAGCAGCTCTGGTCAGGGGAGCTCCTACGAGCAGTACTTC
NA	TRBV6-5	TRBJ1-4	NA	CASNPGGAGEKLFF	TGTGCCAGCAACCCGGGCGGGGCAGGGGAAAAACTGTTTTTT
TRBD2	TRBV7-6	TRBJ2-5	NA	CASSPSGGQETQYF	TGTGCCAGCAGCCCCTCGGGGGGTCAAGAGACCCAGTACTTC
TRBD1	TRBV5-1	TRBJ1-2	NA	CASSLDRGGYGYTF	TGCGCCAGCAGCCTAGACAGGGGCGGGTATGGCTACACCTTC
TRBD2	TRBV7-9	TRBJ2-5	NA	CASSQYSGGPAGIKETQYF	TGTGCCAGCAGCCAGTATAGCGGGGGGCCCGCGGGTATTAAAGAGACCCAGTACTTC
TRBD1	TRBV19	TRBJ1-4	NA	CASSMGQGNEKLFF	TGTGCCAGTAGTATGGGACAGGGGAATGAAAAACTGTTTTTT
TRBD2	TRBV2	TRBJ2-1	NA	CASKVGLASREQFF	TGTGCCAGCAAGGTCGGACTAGCCTCTAGAGAGCAGTTCTTC
TRBD1	TRBV5-4	TRBJ2-7	NA	CASRPGPLSRDRGYEQYF	TGTGCCAGCAGACCAGGACCCCTAAGCCGGGACAGGGGCTACGAGCAGTACTTC
NA	TRBV7-6	TRBJ2-5	NA	CASSLMGSKETQYF	TGTGCCAGCAGCTTAATGGGCTCAAAAGAGACCCAGTACTTC
NA	TRBV4-1	TRBJ2-7	NA	CASSQEAGYTYEQYF	TGCGCCAGCAGCCAAGAGGCGGGCTACACCTACGAGCAGTACTTC
TRBD1	TRBV4-1	TRBJ1-5	NA	CASSPTRGRANQPQHF	TGCGCCAGCAGCCCGACCAGGGGGCGCGCCAATCAGCCCCAGCATTTT
TRBD1	TRBV7-8	TRBJ1-1	NA	CASSARDRVFSEAFF	TGTGCCAGCAGCGCCCGGGACAGGGTTTTCTCTGAAGCTTTCTTT
NA	TRBV5-1	TRBJ2-7	NA	CASSLVQGRYEQYF	TGCGCCAGCAGCTTGGTGCAGGGCCGTTACGAGCAGTACTTC
TRBD2	TRBV30	TRBJ2-7	few	CACTAGGGSYEQYF	TGTGCCTGCACCGCTGGGGGGGGATCCTACGAGCAGTACTTC
TRBD1	TRBV19	TRBJ1-2	NA	CASSPEDRLSYGYTF	TGTGCCAGTAGCCCCGAGGACAGGCTAAGCTATGGCTACACCTTC
NA	TRBV13	TRBJ2-5	NA	CASSLAGGQETQYF	TGTGCCAGCAGCTTAGCAGGGGGGCAAGAGACCCAGTACTTC
TRBD1	TRBV7-9	TRBJ1-1	NA	CASSLTQGEYTEAFF	TGTGCCAGCAGCTTGACCCAGGGGGAGTACACTGAAGCTTTCTTT
NA	TRBV7-2	TRBJ2-2	NA	CASSLGPGTGELFF	TGTGCCAGCAGCTTAGGTCCAGGGACCGGGGAGCTGTTTTTT
NA	TRBV7-9	TRBJ2-7	NA	CASSLARFSYEQYF	TGTGCCAGCAGCTTAGCCCGGTTTTCCTACGAGCAGTACTTC